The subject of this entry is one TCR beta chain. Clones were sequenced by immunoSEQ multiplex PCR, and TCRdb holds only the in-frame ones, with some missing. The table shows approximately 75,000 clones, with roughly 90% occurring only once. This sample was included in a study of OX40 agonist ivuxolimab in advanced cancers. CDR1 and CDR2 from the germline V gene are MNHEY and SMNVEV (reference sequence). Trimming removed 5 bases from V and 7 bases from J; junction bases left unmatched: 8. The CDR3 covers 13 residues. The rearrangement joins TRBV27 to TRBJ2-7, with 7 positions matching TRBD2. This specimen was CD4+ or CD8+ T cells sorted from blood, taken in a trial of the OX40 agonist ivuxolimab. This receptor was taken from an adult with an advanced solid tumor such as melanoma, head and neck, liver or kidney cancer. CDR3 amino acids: CASSPRTSAEQYF. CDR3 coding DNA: TGTGCCAGCAGTCCGAGGACTAGTGCGGAGCAGTACTTC.